Below, one TCR beta chain is given with its context. Its antigen is undetermined. Unrecorded immune exposure was likely among donors, who were nominally healthy when sampled. The primer mix had 60 Vbeta and 13 Jbeta primers. Method: immunoSEQ multiplex PCR; TCRdb's copy keeps in-frame clones and lacks some. The sample includes about 120,000 clones, around 82% seen only once; the top ten take around 3.5%. CDR1 MDHEN and CDR2 SYDVKM come from the germline V gene. The CDR3 has 14 residues. The V segment lost 7 bases and the J segment 8 bases; nucleotides outside the gene matches: 5. The source of the sample is a study of cytomegalovirus exposure and HLA in healthy donors. Study-level findings and limits: As a later analysis showed, several of the most significant clusters appeared to be linked to common viral pathogens. Reportedly, cytomegalovirus status was diagnosed with high sensitivity and specificity.

V usage is TRBV28 and J usage is TRBJ1-6, with 10 bases matching TRBD1. The specimen was PBMCs. This TCR came from a woman in her forties in good health and CMV-seropositive. The CDR3 sequence is CASIPGTGDSPLHF. For the CDR3, the DNA is TGTGCCAGCATTCCCGGGACAGGGGATTCACCCCTCCACTTT.